The 6 T cell receptor beta chains below were found in one sample sequenced in a study of T-cell reconstitution after alpha-beta-depleted transplantation in children. Library preparation (for TCRbeta) was performed with unique molecular identifiers. In TCRdb, the PCR reads were re-called with MiXCR into one record per CDR3 protein. The sample includes under 750,000 distinct CDR3 sequences, 23% of them seen just once. This specimen was PBMCs, mostly from graft donor cells, taken 360 days after TCRalphabeta/CD19-depleted stem cell transplant. The receptors shown here come from a boy under three years old who had a stem cell transplant for acute myeloid leukemia, so the T cells may come from the graft donor.

This clonotype was observed a few times. The J gene is TRBJ2-3, the V gene TRBV7-2; 8 nucleotides align to TRBD2. Germline V gives CDR1 SGHTA, CDR2 FQGNSA. V lost 5 bases to trimming and J lost 2 bases; unmatched junction nucleotides: 6. This CDR3 has 15 residues. In nucleotides, the CDR3 is TGTGCCAGCAGCCCGAGCGGGGGCAACACAGATACGCAGTATTTT. The encoded protein is CASSPSGGNTDTQYF.

This clonotype was picked up many times. This chain joins TRBV12-3 or TRBV12-4 and TRBJ1-1, with 7 bases fitting TRBD1. After removal of 5 bases from V and 0 bases from J, the junction contained 6 bases not matched to a gene. The CDR3 spans 15 residues. In nucleotides, the CDR3 is TGTGCCAGCAGTAGGACAGGAGTACTGAACACTGAAGCTTTCTTT. Residues: CASSRTGVLNTEAFF.

This clonotype has a single count. The chain recombines TRBV7-2 with TRBJ2-7; 9 nucleotides match TRBD1. V shed 7 bases and J 4 bases; nucleotides not matched to a gene: 8. Germline loops: CDR1 SGHTA, CDR2 FQGNSA. CDR3 length equals 14 residues. The CDR3 DNA follows: TGTGCCAGCAACACCGGGACAGGGAGGTACGAGCAGTACTTC. Amino acids: CASNTGTGRYEQYF.

The rearrangement uses TRBV27 and TRBJ2-5; D may be TRBD2 (6 bases). This CDR3 comprises 15 residues. Germline CDR1 is MNHEY and CDR2 is SMNVEV (reference sequence). The V end lost 5 bases, the J end lost 0 bases, and 13 bases lay between the germline ends. The DNA of the CDR3 is TGTGCCAGCAGTGTGGGGGGATTGTACCAAGAGACCCAGTACTTC. Its translation is CASSVGGLYQETQYF.

This clonotype was seen at least ten times. The chain uses TRBV20-1 and TRBJ2-1; 8 bases are shared with TRBD2. V shed 6 bases and J 2 bases; nucleotides not matched to a gene: 9. From germline, CDR1 is DFQATT and CDR2 SNEGSKA (reference sequence). The CDR3 is 15 amino acids. The chain's CDR3 is CSAGASSGPYNEQFF. In nucleotides, the CDR3 is TGCAGTGCGGGCGCGTCTAGCGGGCCCTACAATGAGCAGTTCTTC.

This clonotype has a count of ten or more. J is TRBJ1-2 and V is TRBV19; D might be TRBD1 (6 bases). V lost 8 bases and J 7 bases, leaving 29 bases between the germline ends. CDR3 length: 17 amino acids. Germline CDR1 reads LNHDA; CDR2 reads SQIVND (reference sequence). The CDR3 bases are TGTGCCAGTCGGACGTCTGGGGGGGTCAGGGGCGCGTCTGGCTACACCTTC. It encodes CASRTSGGVRGASGYTF.